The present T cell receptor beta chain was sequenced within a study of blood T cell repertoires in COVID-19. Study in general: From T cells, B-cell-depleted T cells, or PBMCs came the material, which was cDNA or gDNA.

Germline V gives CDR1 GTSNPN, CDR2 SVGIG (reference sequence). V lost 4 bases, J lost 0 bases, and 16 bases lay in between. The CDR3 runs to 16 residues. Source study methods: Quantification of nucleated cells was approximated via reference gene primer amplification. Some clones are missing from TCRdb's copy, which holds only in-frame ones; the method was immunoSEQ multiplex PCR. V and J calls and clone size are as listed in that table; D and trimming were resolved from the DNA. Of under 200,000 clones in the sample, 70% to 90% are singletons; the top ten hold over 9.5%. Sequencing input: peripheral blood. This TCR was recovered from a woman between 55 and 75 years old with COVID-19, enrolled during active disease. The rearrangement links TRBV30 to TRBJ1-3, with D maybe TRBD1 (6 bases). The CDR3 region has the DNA TGTGCCTGGAAGATGGGGGGGCCAGGCTCTGGAAACACCATATATTTT. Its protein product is CAWKMGGPGSGNTIYF.